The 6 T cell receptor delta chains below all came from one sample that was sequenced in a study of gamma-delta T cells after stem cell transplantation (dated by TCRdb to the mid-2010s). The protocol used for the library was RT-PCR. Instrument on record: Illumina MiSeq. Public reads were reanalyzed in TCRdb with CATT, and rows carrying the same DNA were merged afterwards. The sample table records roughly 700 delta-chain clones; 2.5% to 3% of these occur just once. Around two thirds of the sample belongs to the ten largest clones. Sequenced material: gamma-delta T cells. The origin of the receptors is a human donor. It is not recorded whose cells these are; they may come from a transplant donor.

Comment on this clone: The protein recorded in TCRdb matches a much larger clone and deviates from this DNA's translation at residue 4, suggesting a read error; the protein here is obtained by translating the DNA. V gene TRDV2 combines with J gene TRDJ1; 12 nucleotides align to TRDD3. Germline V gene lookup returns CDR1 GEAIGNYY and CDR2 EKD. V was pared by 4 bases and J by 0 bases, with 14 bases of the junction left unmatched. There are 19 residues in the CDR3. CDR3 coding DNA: TGTGCCTGTGAAGGCCCCCTGGGGGATACGCGAAAACACACCGATAAACTCATCTTT. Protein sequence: CACEGPLGDTRKHTDKLIF.

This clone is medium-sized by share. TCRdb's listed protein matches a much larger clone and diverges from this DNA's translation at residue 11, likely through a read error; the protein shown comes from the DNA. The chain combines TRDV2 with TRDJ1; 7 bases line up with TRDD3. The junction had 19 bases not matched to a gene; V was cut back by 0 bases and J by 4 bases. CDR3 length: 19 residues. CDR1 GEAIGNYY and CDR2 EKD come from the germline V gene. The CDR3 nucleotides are TGTGCCTGTGACACCGGAGCCCTGGGATACCCTATTCAACTCGATAAACTCATCTTT. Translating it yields CACDTGALGYPIQLDKLIF.

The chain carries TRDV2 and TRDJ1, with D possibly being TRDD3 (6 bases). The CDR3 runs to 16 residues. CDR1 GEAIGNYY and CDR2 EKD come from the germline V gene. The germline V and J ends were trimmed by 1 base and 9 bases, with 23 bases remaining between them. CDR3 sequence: CACDTVGDHRSRELIF. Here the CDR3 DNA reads TGTGCCTGTGACACGGTCGGGGATCACCGATCAAGGGAACTCATCTTT.

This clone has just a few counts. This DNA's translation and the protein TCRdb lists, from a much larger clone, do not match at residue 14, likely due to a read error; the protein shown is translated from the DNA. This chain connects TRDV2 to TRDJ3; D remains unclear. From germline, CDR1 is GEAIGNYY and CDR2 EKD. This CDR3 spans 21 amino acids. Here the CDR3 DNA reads TGTGCCTGTGACACAGAATTTCCCGCCGCAGCCTCCTCCTGCGACACCCGACAGATGTTTTTC. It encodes CACDTEFPAAASSCDTRQMFF.

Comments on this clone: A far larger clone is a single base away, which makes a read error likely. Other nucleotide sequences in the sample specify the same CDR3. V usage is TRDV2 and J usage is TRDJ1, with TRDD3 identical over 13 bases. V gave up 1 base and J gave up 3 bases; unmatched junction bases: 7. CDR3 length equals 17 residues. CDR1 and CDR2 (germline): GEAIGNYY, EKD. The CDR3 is CACDTLLGDTRSDKLIF. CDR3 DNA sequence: TGTGCCTGTGACACGCTACTGGGGGATACGCGCTCCGATAAACTCATCTTT.

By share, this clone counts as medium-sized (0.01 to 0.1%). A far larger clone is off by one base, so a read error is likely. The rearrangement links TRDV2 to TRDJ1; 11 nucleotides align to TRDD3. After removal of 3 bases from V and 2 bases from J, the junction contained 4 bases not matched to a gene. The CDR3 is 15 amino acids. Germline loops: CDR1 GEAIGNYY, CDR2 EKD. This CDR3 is CACDALGDTTDKLIF. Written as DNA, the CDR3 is TGTGCCTGTGACGCCCTGGGGGATACAACCGATAAACTCATCTTT.